The 8 T cell receptor beta chains listed next were all sequenced from one sample in a study of response to subunit inactivated influenza vaccine. TCRdb itself ran the RT-PCR reads through MiXCR, one entry per CDR3 protein. The sample consists of about 620,000 distinct CDR3 sequences, approximately 10% of them appearing once. Here the sequenced sample was PBMCs from blood, taken on the day of vaccination. The source is a man aged 50-60 years who received an inactivated influenza vaccine.

The chain carries TRBV5-6 and TRBJ2-7; 11 nucleotides align to TRBD1. J gave up 2 bases and V 1 base, and 5 bases lay outside the gene matches. The CDR3 is made up of 16 amino acids. Germline CDR1 reads SGHDT; CDR2 reads YYEEEE. Here the CDR3 reads CASSLSPGQGAYEQYF. CDR3 sequence (DNA): TGTGCCAGCAGCTTGTCTCCGGGACAGGGGGCCTACGAGCAGTACTTC.

This clonotype was picked up a small number of times. The V and J genes are TRBV20-1 and TRBJ2-7, with 7 bases matching TRBD2. Germline V gene lookup returns CDR1 DFQATT and CDR2 SNEGSKA (reference sequence). V was clipped by 6 bases and J by 2 bases; unmatched bases: 10. This CDR3 is built from 14 residues. The chain's CDR3 is CSAIAHGTTYEQYF. CDR3 DNA sequence: TGCAGTGCGATCGCTCACGGGACTACCTACGAGCAGTACTTC.

This clonotype was observed a handful of times. This sequence joins TRBV6-5 and TRBJ1-6; D might be TRBD1 (5 bases). This CDR3 region has 15 residues. V gave up 0 bases and J gave up 6 bases, with 9 bases separating them. From germline, CDR1 is MNHEY and CDR2 SVGAGI. In DNA form, the CDR3 reads TGTGCCAGCAGTTACTCAGGGGTTGGTAATTCACCCCTCCACTTT. It yields the protein CASSYSGVGNSPLHF.

This chain connects TRBV28 to TRBJ2-7; TRBD2 aligns across 7 bases. The V segment lost 4 bases and the J segment 3 bases; nucleotides outside the gene matches: 6. From germline, CDR1 is MDHEN and CDR2 SYDVKM. The CDR3 has 14 amino acids. CDR3 sequence (DNA): TGTGCCAGCAGTTCCAGCGGGATCCTCTACGAGCAGTACTTC. Amino acids: CASSSSGILYEQYF. Complete variable domain (other parts from reference TRBV28 and TRBJ2-7): DVKVTQSSRYLVKRTGEKVFLECVQDMDHENMFWYRQDPGLGLRLIYFSYDVKMKEKGDIPEGYSVSREKKERFSLILESASTNQTSMYLCASSSSGILYEQYFGPGTRLTVT.

The chain carries TRBV30 and TRBJ1-2; perhaps TRBD1 as D (5 bases). CDR3 size: 14 residues. The germline V gene encodes CDR1 GTSNPN and CDR2 SVGIG (reference sequence). V was trimmed by 0 bases and J by 2 bases, leaving 10 bases between them. CDR3 DNA: TGTGCCTGGAGTGTAGGGCGACAGAACTATGGCTACACCTTC. Translation gives CAWSVGRQNYGYTF. Combining the CDR3 with reference TRBV30 and TRBJ1-2 gives the whole variable domain SQTIHQWPATLVQPVGSPLSLECTVEGTSNPNLYWYRQAAGRGLQLLFYSVGIGQISSEVPQNLSASRPQDRQFILSSKKLLLSDSGFYLCAWSVGRQNYGYTFGSGTRLTVV.

The rearrangement uses TRBV11-1 and TRBJ1-3, with 10 positions matching TRBD1. Per germline, CDR1 SGHAT and CDR2 FQDESV (reference sequence). This CDR3 region has 18 residues. V lost 5 bases to trimming and J lost 7 bases; unmatched junction nucleotides: 17. The CDR3 protein is CASSTYAGTGEIVNTIYF. In nucleotides, the CDR3 is TGTGCCAGCAGCACATACGCCGGGACAGGGGAAATTGTGAACACCATATATTTT.

The chain links TRBV28 to TRBJ2-5; D is possibly TRBD1 (6 bases). This CDR3 has 19 residues. CDR1 and CDR2 (germline): MDHEN, SYDVKM. The V and J ends lost 5 bases and 1 base respectively, with 26 bases between them. CDR3: CASSPYPGAGIAVQETQYF. In DNA, the CDR3 is TGTGCCAGCAGTCCGTACCCAGGGGCAGGCATCGCGGTCCAAGAGACCCAGTACTTC.

This CDR3 reads CASSRTSGVSYEQYF. The CDR3 region has the DNA TGTGCCAGCAGCCGGACTAGCGGGGTATCCTACGAGCAGTACTTC. J is TRBJ2-7 and V is TRBV6-2 or TRBV6-3; 12 bases are shared with TRBD2. Germline CDR1 and CDR2: MNHEY and SVGEGT. Trimming at V came to 6 bases and at J to 1 base, leaving 4 bases not matched to a gene. The CDR3 spans 15 residues.